Sequencing of this TCR beta chain was carried out in a study of blood T cell repertoires in COVID-19. The ends were cut back, 4 bases at V and 1 base at J, with 16 bases in the middle. Germline V gene lookup returns CDR1 SGHNT and CDR2 YYREEE (reference sequence). This CDR3 comprises 16 residues. In the original workflow: Nucleated cell counts were estimated from reference gene primer amplification. This table comes from immunoSEQ multiplex PCR, and its TCRdb copy is limited to in-frame clones, with some not included. V and J calls and clone size are given by that table; D and trimming were obtained from the DNA. The sample contains over 300,000 clones, 80% to 90% of which appear only once.

The gene calls are TRBV5-4 and TRBJ2-3; D uncertain. The receptor's source is a man in his thirties or forties who had recovered from COVID-19. Sequencing was performed on PBMCs or T cells enriched from blood (not recorded which). The CDR3: CASSPGQRWGTDTQYF. Here the CDR3 DNA reads TGTGCCAGCAGCCCAGGTCAAAGGTGGGGCACAGATACGCAGTATTTT.